A selection of T cell receptor beta chains follows, all from one sample in a study of blood T cell repertoires in COVID-19. Data came from immunoSEQ multiplex PCR; TCRdb stores just in-frame clones and leaves some out. The sample contains around 290,000 clones, under 90% of which appear only once. The sequenced material came from PBMCs or T cells enriched from blood (not recorded which). The receptor set was obtained from a woman in her thirties or forties who had recovered from COVID-19. Both conserved end residues are part of each CDR3. D genes are given only for firm matches. Clone size is stated in some rows and not others, as once, few, many or a class when expanded.

D	J	size	V	CDR3	DNA
-	TRBJ1-2	-	TRBV18	CASSPGSVSGGYTF	TGTGCCAGCTCCCCCGGCTCGGTGAGCGGTGGCTACACCTTC
TRBD1	TRBJ2-3	-	TRBV4-3	CASSPGDREDTQYF	TGCGCCAGCAGCCCGGGGGACAGGGAAGATACGCAGTATTTT
TRBD1	TRBJ2-3	-	TRBV5-4	CASSKDRGGTDTQYF	TGTGCCAGCAGCAAGGACAGGGGTGGCACAGATACGCAGTATTTT
TRBD1	TRBJ2-7	-	TRBV14	CASSQTGGFFIEQYF	TGTGCCAGCAGCCAAACAGGGGGATTCTTTATCGAGCAGTACTTC
TRBD1	TRBJ1-5	-	TRBV11-3	CASSLSNRTGGWQPQHF	TGTGCCAGCAGCTTATCTAATCGGACAGGGGGATGGCAGCCCCAGCATTTT
TRBD2	TRBJ2-3	-	TRBV30	CAWAGLAGITDTQYF	TGTGCCTGGGCGGGACTAGCGGGGATAACAGATACGCAGTATTTT
-	TRBJ1-2	-	TRBV7-2	CASSLVRGHGYTF	TGTGCCAGCAGCTTAGTCAGGGGCCATGGCTACACCTTC
-	TRBJ1-4	-	TRBV27	CASSYYRDRIEKLFF	TGTGCCAGCAGTTACTACAGGGATAGAATCGAAAAACTGTTTTTT
-	TRBJ1-2	few	TRBV5-1	CASSLGDQGRGTF	TGCGCCAGCAGCTTGGGGGATCAGGGGCGCGGGACCTTC
-	TRBJ2-4	once	TRBV5-1	CASSLDSFLAKNIQYF	TGCGCCAGCAGCTTGGACAGCTTCTTAGCCAAAAACATTCAGTACTTC
-	TRBJ2-7	-	TRBV12-5	CASGLAFYEQYF	TGTGCTAGTGGTTTGGCGTTTTACGAGCAGTACTTC
TRBD1	TRBJ1-1	-	TRBV27	CASSHGTGAPPNTEAFF	TGTGCCAGCTCCCACGGGACAGGGGCGCCCCCGAACACTGAAGCTTTCTTT
TRBD1	TRBJ1-1	-	TRBV7-9	CASSLVQGASEAFF	TGTGCCAGCAGCTTAGTTCAGGGGGCCTCTGAAGCTTTCTTT
-	TRBJ1-2	-	TRBV7-9	CASSFFVDRPNYGYTF	TGTGCCAGCAGCTTCTTTGTGGACAGACCTAACTATGGCTACACCTTC
-	TRBJ1-2	-	TRBV19	CASRDTGYGYTF	TGTGCCTCGCGGGATACTGGTTATGGCTACACCTTC
-	TRBJ2-7	-	TRBV7-2	CASSSFIESSYEQYF	TGTGCCAGCAGCTCCTTCATAGAAAGCTCCTACGAGCAGTACTTC
-	TRBJ2-5	-	TRBV27	CASSGGSSVTQYF	TGTGCCAGCAGTGGGGGGTCTAGTGTGACCCAGTACTTC
-	TRBJ2-7	-	TRBV9	CASSPSVGGEQYF	TGTGCCAGCAGCCCCAGTGTAGGGGGCGAGCAGTACTTC
TRBD2	TRBJ2-1	once	TRBV11-3	CASSPTRWGRLAGDRNEQFF	TGTGCCAGCAGTCCGACCCGTTGGGGGAGACTAGCGGGAGACCGCAATGAGCAGTTCTTC
-	TRBJ2-3	-	TRBV6-4	CASSREGLSTDTQYF	TGTGCCAGCAGTAGGGAAGGACTTAGCACAGATACGCAGTATTTT
-	TRBJ1-4	-	TRBV30	CAWSVTGTREKLFF	TGTGCCTGGAGTGTAACAGGGACGAGAGAAAAACTGTTTTTT
TRBD1	TRBJ1-2	-	TRBV10-1	CASSEGGTYGYTF	TGCGCCAGCAGTGAAGGGGGCACCTATGGCTACACCTTC
-	TRBJ1-5	-	TRBV6-5	CASSWAGNQPQHF	TGTGCCAGCAGTTGGGCAGGCAATCAGCCCCAGCATTTT
TRBD2	TRBJ2-1	-	TRBV9	CASSSGTGLAGGEQFF	TGTGCCAGCAGCAGTGGGACGGGACTAGCGGGAGGTGAGCAGTTCTTC
-	TRBJ1-1	-	TRBV19	CASKSTGRNTEAFF	TGTGCCAGTAAAAGTACAGGGAGGAACACTGAAGCTTTCTTT
-	TRBJ1-2	-	TRBV6-6	CASSHTGFRDYGYTF	TGTGCCAGCAGCCACACAGGGTTTCGGGACTATGGCTACACCTTC
-	TRBJ2-7	-	TRBV28	CASSTSMTYEQYF	TGTGCCAGCAGCACCTCTATGACCTACGAGCAGTACTTC
-	TRBJ2-3	once	TRBV29-1	CSVHGEGGLTDTQYF	TGCAGCGTCCATGGTGAGGGGGGGCTAACAGATACGCAGTATTTT
-	TRBJ1-1	-	TRBV5-4	CASSHDTLRAFF	TGTGCCAGCAGCCATGACACCTTAAGAGCTTTCTTT
-	TRBJ2-1	-	TRBV18	CASSLSWANYNEQFF	TGTGCCAGCTCCCTCTCTTGGGCTAACTACAATGAGCAGTTCTTC
-	TRBJ2-1	-	TRBV24-1	CATSDRQVSYNEQFF	TGTGCCACCAGTGATCGACAGGTTTCCTACAATGAGCAGTTCTTC
TRBD1	TRBJ2-5	-	TRBV4-3	CASSPYLQGVGETQYF	TGCGCCAGCAGCCCCTACCTCCAGGGGGTAGGCGAGACCCAGTACTTC
TRBD1	TRBJ1-1	-	TRBV30	CAWSVFTGGYAFF	TGTGCCTGGAGTGTATTTACAGGGGGCTATGCTTTCTTT
TRBD1	TRBJ1-2	-	TRBV11-2	CASSLIQGIAGYGYTF	TGTGCCAGCAGCTTAATACAGGGGATAGCTGGCTATGGCTACACCTTC
-	TRBJ1-2	-	TRBV5-4	CASSEAVASYGYTF	TGTGCCAGCAGCGAGGCGGTGGCTTCCTATGGCTACACCTTC
-	TRBJ1-1	-	TRBV4-1	CASSQVGRGMRGALFEAFF	TGCGCCAGCAGCCAAGTGGGTCGGGGGATGCGGGGGGCCCTCTTTGAAGCTTTCTTT
TRBD1	TRBJ1-6	-	TRBV6-5	CASSYDRAFNSPLHF	TGTGCCAGCAGTTACGACAGGGCTTTCAATTCACCCCTCCACTTT
TRBD2	TRBJ2-5	-	TRBV4-1	CASSQDWGGSGETQYF	TGCGCCAGCAGCCAAGATTGGGGGGGGTCGGGAGAGACCCAGTACTTC
TRBD1	TRBJ1-2	-	TRBV27	CASSLFGTGGGLGYGYTF	TGTGCCAGCAGTTTATTTGGGACAGGTGGCGGGCTCGGCTATGGCTACACCTTC
-	TRBJ1-6	-	TRBV9	CASSVAAASSYNSPLHF	TGTGCCAGCAGCGTAGCAGCGGCGAGCTCCTATAATTCACCCCTCCACTTT
-	TRBJ1-2	-	TRBV4-1	CASSQEGVRRAGYTF	TGCGCCAGCAGCCAAGAGGGGGTACGGAGGGCGGGCTACACCTTC
TRBD1	TRBJ1-1	-	TRBV5-1	CASSAQTGSNTEAFF	TGCGCCAGCAGCGCCCAGACAGGGAGTAACACTGAAGCTTTCTTT
TRBD2	TRBJ2-5	-	TRBV9	CASSGGGGAGETQYF	TGTGCCAGCAGCGGGGGCGGGGGAGCCGGAGAGACCCAGTACTTC
TRBD2	TRBJ2-1	-	TRBV4-1	CASRRTSASSSYNEQFF	TGCGCCAGCAGACGGACTAGCGCGTCAAGCTCCTACAATGAGCAGTTCTTC
-	TRBJ1-2	-	TRBV28	CASSHTAGGPNYGYTF	TGTGCCAGCAGCCACACTGCGGGGGGACCAAACTATGGCTACACCTTC
TRBD1	TRBJ1-2	-	TRBV4-1	CASSHPLRTGGTDGYTF	TGCGCCAGCAGCCACCCCTTGAGAACAGGGGGCACGGATGGCTACACCTTC
-	TRBJ2-1	-	TRBV27	CASSLSPFNEQFF	TGTGCCAGCAGTTTATCTCCCTTTAATGAGCAGTTCTTC
TRBD1	TRBJ1-5	-	TRBV3-1/TRBV3-2	CASSPGQINQPQHF	TGTGCCAGCAGCCCGGGACAGATCAATCAGCCCCAGCATTTT
-	TRBJ1-3	-	TRBV2	CASNELPGNTIYF	TGTGCCAGCAATGAACTCCCTGGAAACACCATATATTTT
-	TRBJ1-1	-	TRBV7-8	CASSLAGGPNTEAFF	TGTGCCAGCAGCTTAGCTGGGGGCCCGAACACTGAAGCTTTCTTT
-	TRBJ2-7	-	TRBV4-1	CASSLLRRGGSYEQYF	TGCGCCAGCAGCCTCCTCAGGAGGGGGGGGTCCTACGAGCAGTACTTC
-	TRBJ1-5	-	TRBV4-2	CASSQVAMGAYNQPQHF	TGTGCCAGCAGCCAAGTGGCGATGGGGGCTTACAATCAGCCCCAGCATTTT